Listed below are T cell receptor beta chains from one sample, sequenced in a study of blood T cell repertoires in COVID-19. Profiling relied on immunoSEQ multiplex PCR, and the TCRdb table lists in-frame clones only, not all of them. The top ten hold more than 8% of the sample, which has about 59,000 clones, less than 80% seen once. The sample taken for sequencing was peripheral blood. The origin of the receptors is a human donor in a cohort sampled during active COVID-19. CDR3s include the opening cysteine and the closing phenylalanine or tryptophan. The order of the fields is V gene, D gene, J gene, clone size, CDR3 protein, CDR3 DNA. A D gene is named only where the DNA matches it firmly. Clone size is stated in some rows and not others, as once, few, many or a class when expanded.

V: TRBV7-9
D: TRBD2
J: TRBJ2-5
size: .
CDR3: CASSLVAGGETQYF
DNA: TGTGCCAGCAGCTTAGTGGCGGGAGGAGAGACCCAGTACTTC

V: TRBV6-5
D: TRBD2
J: TRBJ2-4
size: .
CDR3: CASSWTSGIQYF
DNA: TGTGCCAGCAGCTGGACTAGCGGGATCCAGTACTTC

V: TRBV5-4
D: TRBD1
J: TRBJ1-2
size: .
CDR3: CASSPRGQDGYTF
DNA: TGTGCCAGCAGCCCGAGGGGGCAGGATGGCTACACCTTC

V: TRBV28
D: .
J: TRBJ1-1
size: .
CDR3: CASSSGRLNTEAFF
DNA: TGTGCCAGCAGTTCAGGCAGATTAAACACTGAAGCTTTCTTT

V: TRBV20-1
D: .
J: TRBJ2-7
size: .
CDR3: CSASAAALSSYEQYF
DNA: TGCAGTGCTAGTGCAGCAGCGCTCAGCTCCTACGAGCAGTACTTC

V: TRBV6-5
D: TRBD1
J: TRBJ2-7
size: .
CDR3: CASRLSGQSYWEQYF
DNA: TGTGCCAGCAGACTCTCGGGACAGAGCTACTGGGAGCAGTACTTC

V: TRBV11-3
D: TRBD2
J: TRBJ2-1
size: .
CDR3: CASSSREVAGNEQFF
DNA: TGTGCCAGCAGCTCCCGGGAGGTAGCGGGTAATGAGCAGTTCTTC

V: TRBV15
D: .
J: TRBJ1-3
size: .
CDR3: CATSREGGESGNTIYF
DNA: TGTGCCACCAGCAGAGAAGGCGGGGAATCTGGAAACACCATATATTTT

V: TRBV7-2
D: TRBD2
J: TRBJ2-5
size: .
CDR3: CASSSGLAGFRQETQYF
DNA: TGTGCCAGCAGCTCGGGACTAGCGGGATTCCGACAAGAGACTCAGTACTTC

V: TRBV24-1
D: TRBD1
J: TRBJ1-2
size: .
CDR3: CATSDTPGQGLDYGYTF
DNA: TGTGCCACCAGTGACACCCCGGGACAGGGCCTCGACTATGGCTACACCTTC

V: TRBV5-1
D: .
J: TRBJ1-1
size: .
CDR3: CASTPDGGVNTEAFF
DNA: TGCGCCAGCACCCCGGACGGGGGAGTGAACACTGAAGCTTTCTTT

V: TRBV7-2
D: .
J: TRBJ2-1
size: .
CDR3: CASSPIRGDNEQFF
DNA: TGTGCCAGCAGCCCGATTAGAGGAGACAATGAGCAGTTCTTC

V: TRBV4-3
D: .
J: TRBJ1-4
size: .
CDR3: CASRDTGRTNEKLFF
DNA: TGCGCCAGCCGTGACACCGGGAGAACTAATGAAAAACTGTTTTTT

V: TRBV6-2/TRBV6-3
D: TRBD2
J: TRBJ2-2
size: medium-sized
CDR3: CASSLTSGGHRELFF
DNA: TGTGCCAGCAGTCTGACTAGCGGGGGCCACCGGGAGCTGTTTTTT